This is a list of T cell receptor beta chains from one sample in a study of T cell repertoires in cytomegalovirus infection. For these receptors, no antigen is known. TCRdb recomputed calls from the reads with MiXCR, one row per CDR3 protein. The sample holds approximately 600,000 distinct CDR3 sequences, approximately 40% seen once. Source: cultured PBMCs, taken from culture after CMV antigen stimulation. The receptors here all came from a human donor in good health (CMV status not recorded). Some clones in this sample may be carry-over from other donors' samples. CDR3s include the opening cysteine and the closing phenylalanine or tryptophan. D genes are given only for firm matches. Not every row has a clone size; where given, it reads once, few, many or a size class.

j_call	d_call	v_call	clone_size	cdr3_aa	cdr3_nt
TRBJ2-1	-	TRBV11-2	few	CASRNDGEQFF	TGTGCCAGCAGGAATGATGGGGAGCAGTTCTTC
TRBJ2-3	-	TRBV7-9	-	CASSLKRISTDTQYF	TGTGCCAGCAGCTTAAAGAGGATTAGCACAGATACGCAGTATTTT
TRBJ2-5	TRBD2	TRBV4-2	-	CASSQTLAGETQYF	TGTGCCAGCAGCCAAACACTAGCGGGAGAGACCCAGTACTTC
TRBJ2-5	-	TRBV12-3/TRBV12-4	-	CASSQGLGETQYF	TGTGCCAGCAGTCAGGGGTTAGGGGAGACCCAGTACTTC
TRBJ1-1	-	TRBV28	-	CASSLWEGGENTEAFF	TGTGCCAGCAGTTTATGGGAAGGGGGGGAGAACACTGAAGCTTTCTTT
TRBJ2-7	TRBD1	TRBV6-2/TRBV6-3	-	CASSLGQAYSYEQYF	TGTGCCAGCAGCCTGGGACAGGCGTACTCCTACGAGCAGTACTTC
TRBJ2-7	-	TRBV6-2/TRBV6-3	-	CASSSTRSGTYAYEQYF	TGTGCCAGCAGTTCCACACGGTCAGGGACGTATGCCTACGAGCAGTACTTC
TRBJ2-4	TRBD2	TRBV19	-	CASYGRLAGAKNIQYF	TGTGCCAGTTACGGTCGGCTAGCGGGAGCCAAAAACATTCAGTACTTC
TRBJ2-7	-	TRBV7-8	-	CASSSESSYEQYF	TGTGCCAGCAGCTCCGAATCCTCCTACGAGCAGTACTTC
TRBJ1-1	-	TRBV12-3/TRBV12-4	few	CASSFTGATEAFF	TGTGCCAGCAGTTTTACTGGGGCCACTGAAGCTTTCTTT
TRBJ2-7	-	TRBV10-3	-	CAISESGSIEQYF	TGTGCCATCAGTGAGTCTGGGTCTATCGAGCAGTACTTC
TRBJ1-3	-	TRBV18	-	CASSPRTGMGDTIYF	TGTGCCAGCTCACCACGAACAGGGATGGGAGACACCATATATTTT
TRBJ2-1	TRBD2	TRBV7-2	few	CASSRHGTSGKYEQFF	TGTGCCAGCAGCCGCCACGGGACTAGCGGGAAGTATGAGCAGTTCTTC
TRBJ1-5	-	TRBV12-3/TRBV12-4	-	CASTSGSSSQPQHF	TGTGCCAGCACTTCAGGGTCAAGTAGTCAGCCCCAGCATTTT
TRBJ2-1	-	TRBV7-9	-	CASSLGRGYESILEQFF	TGTGCCAGCAGCTTAGGTAGGGGGTATGAATCTATCCTGGAGCAGTTCTTC
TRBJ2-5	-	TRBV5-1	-	CASSPGQPLQETQYF	TGCGCCAGCAGCCCCGGACAGCCACTCCAAGAGACCCAGTACTTC
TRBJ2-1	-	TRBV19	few	CASSIPPAGTTLLSLYNEQFF	TGTGCCAGTAGTATCCCCCCGGCCGGGACCACCCTGTTATCCCTCTACAATGAGCAGTTCTTC
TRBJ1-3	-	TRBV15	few	CATSRGTSGNTIYF	TGTGCCACCAGCAGAGGGACAAGTGGAAACACCATATATTTT
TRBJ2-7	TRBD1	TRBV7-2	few	CASSSRGTGKTYEQYF	TGTGCCAGCAGCTCTCGGGGGACAGGGAAGACCTACGAGCAGTACTTC
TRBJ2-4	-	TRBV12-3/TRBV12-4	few	CASSHGPAKNIQYF	TGTGCCAGCAGTCACGGCCCTGCCAAAAACATTCAGTACTTC
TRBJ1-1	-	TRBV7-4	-	CASSLTPTQPRLEAFF	TGTGCCAGCAGCTTGACCCCCACACAGCCGCGGCTGGAAGCTTTCTTT
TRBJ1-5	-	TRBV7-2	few	CASSFEGDQPQHF	TGTGCCAGCAGCTTTGAGGGTGATCAGCCCCAGCATTTT
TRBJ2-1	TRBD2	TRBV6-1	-	CASSEAWAGGLHEQFF	TGTGCCAGCAGTGAAGCCTGGGCGGGGGGGCTCCATGAGCAGTTCTTC
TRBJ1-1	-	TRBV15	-	CATSSVDRLEAFF	TGTGCCACCAGCAGCGTCGACAGACTTGAAGCTTTCTTT
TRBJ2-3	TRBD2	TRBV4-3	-	CASSPTSGSKYTQYF	TGCGCCAGCAGCCCGACTAGCGGGAGTAAATATACGCAGTATTTT
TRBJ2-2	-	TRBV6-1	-	CASSDFIWPTTGELFF	TGTGCCAGCAGTGATTTCATTTGGCCTACGACCGGGGAGCTGTTTTTT
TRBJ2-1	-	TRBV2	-	CASSESRDAEICEQFF	TGTGCCAGCAGTGAATCCCGGGACGCGGAGATTTGTGAGCAGTTCTTC
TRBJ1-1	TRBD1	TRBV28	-	CASSQPRQGKNTEAFF	TGTGCCAGCAGTCAACCCCGACAGGGGAAGAACACTGAAGCTTTCTTT
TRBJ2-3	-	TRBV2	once	CASMNTQIHTQYF	TGTGCCAGCATGAACACGCAAATTCATACGCAGTATTTT
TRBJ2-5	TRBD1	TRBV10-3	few	CAISAGTVQETQYF	TGTGCCATCAGTGCCGGGACAGTCCAAGAGACCCAGTACTTC
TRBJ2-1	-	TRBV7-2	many	CASSLDPHNEQFF	TGTGCCAGCAGCTTAGACCCCCATAATGAGCAGTTCTTC
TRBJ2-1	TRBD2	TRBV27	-	CASSRLAKLSYNEQFF	TGTGCCAGCAGTCGACTAGCGAAACTTTCCTACAATGAGCAGTTCTTC
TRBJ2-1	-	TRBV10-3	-	CAISESAGGGTYNEQFF	TGTGCCATCAGTGAGTCGGCGGGTGGGGGGACCTACAATGAGCAGTTCTTC
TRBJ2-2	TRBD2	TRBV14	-	CASSPGRRGGLNTGELFF	TGTGCCAGCAGCCCCGGAAGACGGGGGGGACTGAACACCGGGGAGCTGTTTTTT
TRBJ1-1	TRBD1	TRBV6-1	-	CASSGLFGTGWNTEAFF	TGTGCCAGCAGTGGTCTGTTTGGGACAGGGTGGAACACTGAAGCTTTCTTT
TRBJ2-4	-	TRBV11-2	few	CASSLALRDIQYF	TGTGCCAGCAGCTTAGCACTGCGTGACATTCAGTACTTC
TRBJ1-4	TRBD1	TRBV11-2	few	CASSSTGTGGEKLFF	TGTGCCAGCAGTTCGACCGGGACAGGGGGGGAAAAACTGTTTTTT
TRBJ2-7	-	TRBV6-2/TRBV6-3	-	CASSYRRDSYEQYF	TGTGCCAGCAGTTACCGGCGGGACTCCTACGAGCAGTACTTC
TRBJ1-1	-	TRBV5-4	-	CASSLTGLVRADTEAFF	TGTGCCAGCAGCTTGACTGGTTTGGTGAGAGCGGACACTGAAGCTTTCTTT
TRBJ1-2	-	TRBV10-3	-	CAIKDPMNYGYTF	TGTGCCATCAAGGATCCGATGAACTATGGCTACACCTTC
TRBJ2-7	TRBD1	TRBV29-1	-	CSVERQGRYEQYF	TGCAGCGTTGAGAGACAGGGGAGATACGAGCAGTACTTC
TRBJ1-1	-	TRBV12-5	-	CASGFGGAFSVGMNTEAFF	TGTGCTAGTGGTTTCGGGGGGGCGTTTAGCGTGGGGATGAACACTGAAGCTTTCTTT
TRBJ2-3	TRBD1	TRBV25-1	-	CASSEGQGSDTQYF	TGTGCCAGCAGTGAGGGACAGGGATCCGATACGCAGTATTTT
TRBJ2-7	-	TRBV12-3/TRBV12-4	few	CASSFKDRPYEQYF	TGTGCCAGCAGTTTCAAAGACAGACCCTACGAGCAGTACTTC
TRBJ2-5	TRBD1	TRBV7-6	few	CASSLLDRGHVTETQYF	TGTGCCAGCAGCTTATTAGACAGGGGGCATGTTACTGAGACCCAGTACTTC
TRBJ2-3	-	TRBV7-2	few	CASSLVGLFAVADTQYF	TGTGCCAGCAGCTTAGTTGGGTTGTTTGCGGTGGCGGATACGCAGTATTTT
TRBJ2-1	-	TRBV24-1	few	CATSDLRAGVNEQFF	TGTGCCACCAGTGATTTGAGGGCAGGGGTCAATGAGCAGTTCTTC
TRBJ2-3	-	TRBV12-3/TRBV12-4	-	CATRQLTSTDTQYF	TGTGCCACACGACAGTTAACTAGCACAGATACGCAGTATTTT
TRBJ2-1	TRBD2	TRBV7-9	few	CASSIAGTSGRNEQFF	TGTGCCAGCAGCATCGCTGGGACTAGCGGGAGAAATGAGCAGTTCTTC
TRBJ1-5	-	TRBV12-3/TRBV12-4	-	CASSFARGVNQPQHF	TGTGCCAGCAGTTTTGCCAGGGGTGTCAATCAGCCCCAGCATTTT
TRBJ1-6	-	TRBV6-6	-	CASTPREDSYNSPLHF	TGTGCCAGCACCCCCAGAGAGGACTCCTATAATTCACCCCTCCACTTT
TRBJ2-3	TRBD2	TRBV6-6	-	CASSPGGGRDTQYF	TGTGCCAGCAGTCCGGGCGGGGGGAGGGATACGCAGTATTTT
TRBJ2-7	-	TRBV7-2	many	CASSRDREGEQYF	TGTGCCAGCAGCCGTGACAGGGAGGGCGAGCAGTACTTC
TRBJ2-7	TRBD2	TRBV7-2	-	CASRPSGASYEQYF	TGTGCCAGCAGACCTAGCGGGGCCTCCTACGAGCAGTACTTC